A selection of T cell receptor beta chains follows, all from one sample in a study of blood T cell repertoires in COVID-19. Assay: immunoSEQ multiplex PCR; the TCRdb copy retains only in-frame clones and omits some. This table holds around 620,000 clones, over 80% found once. The sample consisted of peripheral blood. The receptors were sampled from a woman younger than 35 with acute or convalescent COVID-19. Both conserved end residues are part of each CDR3. A D gene is named only where the DNA matches it firmly.

j_gene,d_gene,v_gene,CDR3aa
TRBJ1-2,TRBD1,TRBV5-1,CASSGGQIYGYTF
TRBJ1-6,NA,TRBV30,CAWRDQTTSPLHF
TRBJ1-2,NA,TRBV11-2,CASSLTGTTPRGYTF
TRBJ2-5,TRBD1,TRBV29-1,CSATQGAGGTQYF
TRBJ2-1,TRBD2,TRBV6-2/TRBV6-3,CASSYPGTSGASYNEQFF
TRBJ1-5,NA,TRBV27,CASSFTGQNFQPQHF
TRBJ1-5,NA,TRBV3-1/TRBV3-2,CASSQEAEGFRISNQPQHF
TRBJ1-5,TRBD1,TRBV2,CASSKDRQGSRPQHF
TRBJ1-2,TRBD1,TRBV4-1,CASSQPDRGGYGYTF
TRBJ1-2,TRBD1,TRBV6-5,CASSYGGGKGYTF
TRBJ1-3,NA,TRBV4-2,CASSQDQWGGGGNTIYF
TRBJ2-3,NA,TRBV29-1,CSVALLLTDTQYF
TRBJ1-2,NA,TRBV20-1,CSARGGNGYTF
TRBJ1-5,TRBD1,TRBV7-8,CASSSTGGIRWDQPQHF
TRBJ1-5,NA,TRBV7-2,CASSLTPYPPQHF
TRBJ2-6,NA,TRBV21-1,CASSKGRQGAYRSGANVLTF
TRBJ2-3,TRBD2,TRBV6-4,CASSIAGAAVDTQYF
TRBJ2-7,NA,TRBV4-2,CASSQDLVSNEQYF
TRBJ1-2,TRBD1,TRBV6-5,CASSYSMVIQGDGYTF
TRBJ2-7,NA,TRBV4-1,CASSQDPTGGYEQYF
TRBJ2-1,NA,TRBV3-1/TRBV3-2,CASSQEDGYNEQFF
TRBJ1-5,NA,TRBV3-1/TRBV3-2,CASSQDTDYSNQPQHF
TRBJ2-7,TRBD2,TRBV9,CASTIGVAGVDEQYF
TRBJ1-5,NA,TRBV7-8,CASSISPLQGKGDQPQHF
TRBJ1-6,NA,TRBV7-9,CASSRATGSNNSPLHF
TRBJ1-5,NA,TRBV30,CAWSANSANQPQHF
TRBJ2-7,NA,TRBV5-4,CASSSWGRSSADEQYF
TRBJ1-3,TRBD1,TRBV5-5,CASSPLGQAGNTIYF
TRBJ1-6,NA,TRBV5-6,CASSLSSSPLHF
TRBJ1-3,NA,TRBV6-6,CASSRQASSGNTIYF
TRBJ2-7,TRBD2,TRBV3-1/TRBV3-2,CASSRGGRSYEQYF
TRBJ1-2,NA,TRBV10-3,CAISDTRQNYGYTF
TRBJ1-2,NA,TRBV5-6,CASSLGVAGAKLF
TRBJ2-7,TRBD2,TRBV30,CATCPKAGAYEQYF
TRBJ1-5,NA,TRBV27,CASRGGGGEGHQPQHF
TRBJ2-7,NA,TRBV6-5,CASTDSGTYSYEQYF
TRBJ1-2,NA,TRBV4-3,CASSPRDTEGYGYTF
TRBJ2-1,NA,TRBV27,CASSLWGTIPDEQFF
TRBJ1-5,NA,TRBV15,CATSRDVRQPGNQPQHF
TRBJ2-2,NA,TRBV10-2,CASSISTNTGELFF
TRBJ1-1,TRBD1,TRBV5-1,CASSWGDREWGPEAFF
TRBJ2-3,NA,TRBV4-3,CASSRYLTDTQYF
TRBJ1-1,NA,TRBV2,CASSAGDGAPEAFF
TRBJ1-1,NA,TRBV6-5,CASLGGTEAFF
TRBJ1-2,NA,TRBV2,CASSGGGANYGYTF
TRBJ1-2,NA,TRBV24-1,CAPRGDMDYGYTF
TRBJ1-5,NA,TRBV19,CASSIGSGDQPQHF
TRBJ1-1,NA,TRBV9,CASSALGRAGAEAFF
TRBJ2-3,NA,TRBV7-2,CASSQKWGGTDTQYF
TRBJ2-2,NA,TRBV12-5,CASGHLGGGLYTGELFF
TRBJ1-1,NA,TRBV5-1,CASSPPYRELNTEAFF
TRBJ1-2,NA,TRBV5-1,CASSFFPSRGDGYTF
TRBJ2-7,NA,TRBV6-6,CASRQTYEQYF
TRBJ1-2,TRBD1,TRBV14,CASSQELGQGYGYTF
TRBJ1-1,NA,TRBV5-1,CASSLGTGQMGAEAFF